This TCR beta chain was identified in a study of CD8+ T cells in alopecia areata listed by TCRdb under 2018. Broadly, across the study: Treated patients were enrolled in an open-label pilot trial of oral tofacitinib at 5 to 10 mg twice daily for moderate-to-severe alopecia areata. Tofacitinib-treated patients had biopsies at baseline and at 4 and 24 weeks of treatment, with a later scalp biopsy in several patients. In humans, TCRbeta sequencing was performed on scalp tissue and on sorted CD4+ and CD8+ peripheral blood T cells from healthy controls and from patients with patchy or totalis/universalis alopecia areata. immunoSEQ multiplex PCR using 35 Vbeta forward primers and 13 Jbeta reverse primers was used to amplify TCRbeta CDR3 regions. To study T cell clonal expansion in alopecia areata, the researchers applied high-throughput TCRbeta sequencing to both the C3H/HeJ mouse model and human patients. RNA was extracted with the PAXgene miRNA kit for fixed scalp, the miRNeasy kit for PBMCs, and the RNeasy kit for mouse skin. Patients stayed on tofacitinib for 6 to 18 months and then had 6 months of follow-up off drug so that delayed response and recurrence could be assessed. In treated patients, disease severity was measured using the SALT score, which gives the percentage of scalp surface area affected. Clonality in the scalp was compared among normal scalp (n=4), patchy alopecia areata scalp (n=8), and alopecia totalis/universalis scalp (n=8).

Library prep was done by the immunoSEQ multiplex PCR assay. RNA was extracted from all samples and reverse transcribed into cDNA, which served as template for TCR sequencing. First-strand cDNA was synthesized using SuperScript III with a 2:1 mix of oligo-dT and random hexamers. Amplification bias was assessed with a synthetic immune receptor repertoire, and residual bias was removed computationally. In the paper's pipeline: Raw reads were preprocessed for error removal, and CDR3 was defined according to IMGT conventions as running from the conserved cysteine to phenylalanine. Clonality was computed as 1 minus the Shannon entropy, with the entropy normalized by log2 of the number of productive unique TCRs. Whether scalp clones were CD4 or CD8 was inferred by matching scalp TCRbeta sequences against CD4 and CD8 repertoires sorted from blood. In its TCRdb copy, this immuneACCESS table keeps in-frame sequences only and misses some clones. Where compared with another copy, unresolved V genes explain less than half of these, and the others have no known cause. The V and J calls and clone size are taken from that table; D and trimming were inferred from the DNA. Within this sample are some 150,000 clones, with around 50% of them counted one time only. The ten largest clones take up about 15% of the sample.

There are a few counts of this clone. Its antigen remains unidentified. Base qualities are not at hand, and no much larger clone is one base apart. The CDR3 has 15 amino acids, counting the end cysteine and phenylalanine. Solely the CDR3 DNA is kept, with 45 bases framed from the first base. The CDR1 and CDR2 encoded by the germline V gene are KGHSH and LQKENI. V and J are truncated by 0 bases and 12 bases respectively, leaving an intervening sequence of 17 bases. General conclusions and limits of the study: During tofacitinib treatment, many expanded lesional clones stuck around in both scalp and blood, and this persistence may partly explain why relapse happens after treatment is stopped. Shared TCR sequences between patients were less evident than in mice, which may be partly attributable to HLA diversity in the patient population. Unlike mouse skin, where gammadelta T cells dominate, normal human skin contains resident alphabeta T cells that get sequenced too, which complicates analysis of the scalp TCR repertoire. Compared with normal scalp, lesional scalp had higher clonality and more expanded CD8+ clones, particularly in alopecia totalis/universalis, a pattern that suggests antigenic drive. With tofacitinib, both scalp clonality and the number of expanded CD8+ clones among the top 100 scalp clones went down significantly. Because the treated cohort was small and had just a single nonresponder, larger studies are needed to establish links between baseline CD8+ expansion and response.

The time point label, as the study defines it: 4 weeks on oral tofacitinib. This specimen's treatment or condition label, per the study, means: oral pan-JAK inhibitor, 5-10 mg twice daily. From alopecia areata patients, peripheral blood was collected along with lesional scalp punch biopsies. PBMCs were separated by density centrifugation and stained for CD3, CD4 and CD8, after which CD4+ and CD8+ T cells were sorted on a FACSAria. This sample comprised CD8+ T cells sorted from blood, obtained at week 4, from a patient treated with tofacitinib. The chain uses TRBV18 and TRBJ1-4, with no reliable assignment of the D segment. The TCR originated in a human donor with alopecia areata. At the DNA level, the sequence is TGTGCCAGCTCACCACCGCCCAGGAGCCCTGGGGAACTGTTTTTT. It is translated as CASSPPPRSPGELFF.